The 17 T cell receptor beta chains given below trace back to one sample, sequenced in a study of cytomegalovirus exposure and HLA in healthy donors. Profiled with immunoSEQ multiplex PCR; TCRdb holds only in-frame clones, not every one. The profile covers 150,000 to 200,000 clones, with roughly 96% appearing a single time and approximately 1% taken by the ten largest. The sample taken for sequencing was PBMCs. These receptors were collected from a woman aged 18-35 years in good health and CMV-seronegative.

The V and J genes are TRBV5-4 and TRBJ1-6; D gene uncertain. The CDR3 loop spans 14 amino acids. In germline, CDR1 is SGHNT, CDR2 YYREEE (reference sequence). V was trimmed by 4 bases and J by 2 bases, leaving 7 bases between them. CDR3: CASSGGAYNSPLHF. The CDR3 DNA sequence: TGTGCCAGCAGCGGTGGAGCCTATAATTCACCCCTCCACTTT.

The chain combines TRBV5-1 with TRBJ2-5; TRBD1 aligns across 7 bases. CDR1 and CDR2 from the germline V gene are SGHRS and YFSETQ. The junction had 5 bases not matched to a gene; V was cut back by 1 base and J by 2 bases. The CDR3 consists of 15 residues. The CDR3 DNA follows: TGCGCCAGCAGCTTGAGGAAGGGACAGCAAGAGACCCAGTACTTC. Its translation: CASSLRKGQQETQYF.

The CDR3 loop reads CASSYNRGSSCQPQHF. DNA of the CDR3: TGTGCCAGCAGTTACAATCGTGGCTCCTCGTGTCAGCCCCAGCATTTT. The V and J genes are TRBV6-4 and TRBJ1-5; D is unresolved. The CDR3 contains 16 residues. V lost 5 bases and J 6 bases, leaving 20 bases between the germline ends. Germline assignment: CDR1 MRHNA and CDR2 SNTAGT.

The rearrangement joins TRBV15 to TRBJ1-4, with TRBD1 matching 9 bases. Germline lookup yields CDR1 LNHNV and CDR2 YYDKDF (reference sequence). The CDR3 has 15 residues. J was trimmed by 6 bases and V by 0 bases; bases with no gene match: 2. The CDR3 here is CATSRDDRGDEKLFF. CDR3 sequence (DNA): TGTGCCACCAGCAGAGATGACAGGGGGGATGAAAAACTGTTTTTT.

The chain joins TRBV4-1 to TRBJ1-4; 7 positions match TRBD1. This CDR3 is built from 16 residues. Germline CDR1 is MGHRA and CDR2 is YSYEKL. Trimming removed 0 bases from V and 4 bases from J; junction bases left unmatched: 5. CDR3 sequence reads: CASSQDEGQVNEKLFF. CDR3 DNA: TGCGCCAGCAGCCAAGATGAAGGACAGGTTAATGAAAAACTGTTTTTT.

V gene TRBV27 combines with J gene TRBJ1-5; tentative D call: TRBD1 (6 bases). With 4 bases removed from V and 0 bases from J, the gap between germline ends came to 13 bases. There are 16 residues in the CDR3. Germline V lookup: CDR1 MNHEY, CDR2 SMNVEV (reference sequence). The DNA of the CDR3 is TGTGCCAGCAGTTCGAGGGACACCCTTAGCAATCAGCCCCAGCATTTT. Its protein product is CASSSRDTLSNQPQHF.

The chain employs TRBV7-8 and TRBJ2-3, with TRBD2 identical over 9 bases. This CDR3 comprises 15 residues. With 4 bases clipped from V and 5 bases from J, the junction kept 7 bases outside the gene matches. Per the germline V gene, CDR1 is SGHVS and CDR2 is FQNEAQ. CDR3 amino acids: CASSWGSGGQDTQYF. CDR3 coding DNA: TGTGCCAGCAGCTGGGGTAGCGGGGGACAAGATACGCAGTATTTT.

This clone was detected only once. This rearrangement joins TRBV10-3 to TRBJ1-1; no clear D. With 4 bases removed from V and 1 base from J, the gap between germline ends came to 10 bases. The CDR3 is made up of 14 amino acids. Germline CDR1 ENHRY, CDR2 SYGVKD. As DNA, the CDR3 is TGTGCCATCAGTGGGCGGGAACCGAACACTGAAGCTTTCTTT. As protein: CAISGREPNTEAFF.

As regards this clone: At one boundary the junction diverges from the germline segment, which might be a read error. In nucleotides, the CDR3 is TGCAGTGCCCCGAGCGGGGGAGGAAGATTTTTC. Translating gives CSAPSGGGRFF. The chain recombines TRBV20-1 with TRBJ2-4, with 8 bases identical to TRBD2. CDR3 size: 11 residues. Germline V lookup: CDR1 DFQATT, CDR2 SNEGSKA (reference sequence).

Here the CDR3 DNA reads TGTGCCAGCAGCACCTACTCAACAGGGTACAATGAGCAGTTCTTC. Residues: CASSTYSTGYNEQFF. The V and J genes are TRBV7-2 and TRBJ2-1; TRBD1 might be the D (6 bases). The length of the CDR3 is 15 residues. The germline V gene encodes CDR1 SGHTA and CDR2 FQGNSA. The V gene lost 5 bases and the J gene lost 4 bases, with 15 bases spanning the gap.

The rearrangement uses TRBV10-2 and TRBJ2-7; possible D gene TRBD2, 5 bases. Germline V gives CDR1 WSHSY, CDR2 SAAADI. The CDR3 contains 14 residues. V lost 8 bases to trimming and J lost 2 bases, with 16 bases between them. The CDR3 region is CASLAFRETYEQYF. The CDR3 coding sequence is TGCGCCAGCCTAGCCTTCCGGGAAACCTACGAGCAGTACTTC.

DNA for the CDR3: TGTGCCAGCAGCCAGGCGACAAGCACAGATACGCAGTATTTT. It codes for CASSQATSTDTQYF. The chain carries TRBV7-8 and TRBJ2-3; D gene uncertain. Germline loops: CDR1 SGHVS, CDR2 FQNEAQ. There are 14 residues in the CDR3. Trimming took 5 bases from V and 0 from J, leaving 9 bases between them.

The rearrangement uses TRBV13 and TRBJ2-7; TRBD2 matches 8 bases. There are 15 residues in the CDR3. The V gene's germline CDR1 is PRHDT and CDR2 FYEKMQ (reference sequence). J lost 2 bases, V lost 5 bases, and 8 bases had no gene match. For the CDR3, the DNA is TGTGCCAGCAGCCCCAAACTAGCGGACCCCTACGAGCAGTACTTC. Protein: CASSPKLADPYEQYF.

The chain links TRBV6-5 to TRBJ2-7, with D possibly being TRBD1 (6 bases). Germline-derived CDR1 and CDR2 are MNHEY and SVGAGI. Trimming pared 4 bases from V and 6 bases from J, leaving 16 bases between. The length of the CDR3 is 14 residues. The CDR3 bases are TGTGCCAGCAGTTTCCTTCCAGGGGAAGCCGAGCAGTACTTC. As protein: CASSFLPGEAEQYF.

The chain recombines TRBV7-9 with TRBJ1-6; tentative D call: TRBD1 (6 bases). CDR3 length equals 16 residues. V was pared by 7 bases and J by 6 bases, with 19 bases between. The germline V gene has CDR1 SEHNR and CDR2 FQNEAQ (reference sequence). The CDR3 DNA reads as TGTGCCAGCACCGCCGCGACGGACAGCCTTAATTCACCCCTCCACTTT. Amino acids: CASTAATDSLNSPLHF.

The V call is TRBV11-3, the J call TRBJ2-1; D might be TRBD1 (6 bases). V lost 1 base and J 1 base, leaving 8 bases between the germline ends. The germline V gene has CDR1 SGHNT and CDR2 YENEEA. There are 15 residues in the CDR3. Here the CDR3 reads CASSLGQGSYNEQFF. CDR3 DNA: TGTGCCAGCAGCTTAGGTCAGGGGTCCTACAATGAGCAGTTCTTC.

The chain joins TRBV5-1 to TRBJ1-1; D is ambiguous. V was shortened by 2 bases and J by 1 base, with 15 bases between the two germline ends. CDR1 is SGHRS and CDR2 is YFSETQ in the germline V gene. CDR3 length: 16 residues. CDR3 sequence: CASSFIPRTENTEAFF. CDR3 DNA sequence: TGCGCCAGCAGCTTTATACCTCGGACTGAGAACACTGAAGCTTTCTTT. Full variable domain (remainder filled in from reference TRBV5-1 and TRBJ1-1): KAGVTQTPRYLIKTRGQQVTLSCSPISGHRSVSWYQQTPGQGLQFLFEYFSETQRNKGNFPGRFSGRQFSNSRSEMNVSTLELGDSALYLCASSFIPRTENTEAFFGQGTRLTVV.